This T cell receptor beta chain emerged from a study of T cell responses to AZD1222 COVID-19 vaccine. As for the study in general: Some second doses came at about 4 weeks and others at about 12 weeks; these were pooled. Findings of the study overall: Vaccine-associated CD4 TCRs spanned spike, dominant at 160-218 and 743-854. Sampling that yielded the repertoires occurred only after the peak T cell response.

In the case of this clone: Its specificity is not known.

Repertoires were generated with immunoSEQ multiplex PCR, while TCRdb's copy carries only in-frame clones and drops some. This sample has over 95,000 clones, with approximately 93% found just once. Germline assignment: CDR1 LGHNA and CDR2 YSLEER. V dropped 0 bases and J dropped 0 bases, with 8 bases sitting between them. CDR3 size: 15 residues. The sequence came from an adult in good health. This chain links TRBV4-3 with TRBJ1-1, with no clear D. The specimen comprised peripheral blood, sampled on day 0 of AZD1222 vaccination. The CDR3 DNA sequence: TGCGCCAGCAGCCAAGAGGGAGGGTTGAACACTGAAGCTTTCTTT. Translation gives CASSQEGGLNTEAFF.